One and the same sample provided the 24 T cell receptor beta chains below, sequenced in a study of blood T cells in healthy people across ages. The use of a sample-barcoded 5' primer and a J-beta primer mix characterized a second PCR of about 6 to 11 cycles. TCRdb re-derived calls from the 5' RACE reads in MiXCR, one entry per CDR3 protein. The sample lists some 760,000 distinct CDR3 sequences; 20% to 30% were seen once. This sample also appeared in a second study, on T cells of mothers and their children.

The sequenced material came from blood. All receptors come from a boy aged 5-17 years in good health.

This rearrangement joins TRBV20-1 to TRBJ2-5; 12 bases map to TRBD2. V shed 1 base, J shed 2 bases, and the junction held 5 bases outside the gene matches. The V gene's germline CDR1 is DFQATT and CDR2 SNEGSKA (reference sequence). This CDR3 has 16 amino acids. The CDR3 sequence is CSARVTSGSWQETQYF. CDR3 in DNA: TGCAGTGCTAGAGTGACTAGCGGGAGTTGGCAAGAGACCCAGTACTTC.

The chain uses TRBV7-2 and TRBJ2-5, with D perhaps TRBD1 (6 bases). CDR1 is SGHTA and CDR2 is FQGNSA in the germline V gene. The V and J ends lost 5 bases and 2 bases respectively, with 21 bases between them. This CDR3 spans 17 amino acids. CDR3 sequence: CASSNRGPGEYQETQYF. The CDR3 nucleotides read TGTGCCAGCAGCAACAGAGGGCCAGGGGAATATCAAGAGACCCAGTACTTC.

J is TRBJ2-5 and V is TRBV27; D perhaps matches TRBD1 (5 bases). The DNA matches TRBJ2-7 better at its end, which makes the J call doubtful. There are 13 residues in the CDR3. Germline V gene data show CDR1 as MNHEY and CDR2 as SMNVEV (reference sequence). For the CDR3, the DNA is TGTGCCAGCAGCCTAACAGGTCTTAGCGAGCAGTACTTC. It yields the protein CASSLTGLSEQYF.

This clonotype was seen a handful of times. The chain employs TRBV12-3 or TRBV12-4 and TRBJ2-1, with 7 positions matching TRBD2. V gave up 6 bases and J gave up 7 bases; unmatched junction bases: 6. The CDR3 sequence is 13 residues long. CDR3 sequence reads: CASSGGLVNEQFF. The CDR3 DNA follows: TGTGCCAGCAGCGGAGGACTAGTGAATGAGCAGTTCTTC.

About this clonotype itself: The junction differs from germline at one of its ends, possibly a read error. V and J are TRBV7-9 and TRBJ2-3; D is unclear. The CDR3 extends over 15 amino acids. Germline loops: CDR1 SEHNR, CDR2 FQNEAQ (reference sequence). This CDR3 reads CASSSQPSRGYEQYF. The CDR3 DNA sequence: TGTGCCAGCAGCTCCCAACCGAGTCGAGGCTACGAGCAGTACTTT.

The chain has TRBV20-1 and TRBJ2-7; 9 positions agree with TRBD2. This CDR3 has 14 residues. Per germline, CDR1 DFQATT and CDR2 SNEGSKA (reference sequence). After removal of 3 bases from V and 6 bases from J, the junction contained 9 bases not matched to a gene. The CDR3 sequence: CSASSIAGEVEQYF. CDR3 DNA sequence: TGCAGTGCTAGTTCTATAGCGGGGGAGGTCGAGCAGTACTTC.

V and J are TRBV6-5 and TRBJ2-5, with a tentative D call TRBD2 (6 bases). Between the trimmed V and J ends, which lost 2 bases and 5 bases, there was a span of 18 bases. Germline CDR1 is MNHEY and CDR2 is SVGAGI. This CDR3 contains 16 residues. CDR3 sequence: CASSYGGTPGWETQYF. For the CDR3, the DNA is TGTGCCAGCAGTTACGGGGGGACTCCCGGCTGGGAGACCCAGTACTTC.

V usage is TRBV7-2 and J usage is TRBJ2-1; the D gene is possibly TRBD2 (5 bases). The DNA end is a closer match to TRBJ2-7, so the J assignment may be wrong. Germline V CDR1 and CDR2: SGHTA, FQGNSA. The CDR3 totals 15 residues. The CDR3 reads CASSLAVLASYEQYF. For the CDR3, the DNA is TGTGCCAGCAGCTTAGCGGTCCTAGCTTCCTACGAGCAGTACTTC.

This clonotype turned up a few times. CDR3 in DNA: TGTGCCAGCAGTTTCCCCTTCGTTCGGGAGACCCAGTACTTC. It encodes CASSFPFVRETQYF. V gene TRBV2 combines with J gene TRBJ2-1; D is uncertain. TRBJ2-5 matches the DNA end more closely, so the J call is doubtful. Germline CDR1 reads SNHLY; CDR2 reads FYNNEI. The CDR3 totals 14 residues.

In its sample, this clonotype was seen once. The chain carries TRBV20-1 and TRBJ1-5; the D is unclear. The CDR3 is 13 amino acids. V lost 6 bases, J lost 0 bases, and 9 bases lay in between. The germline V gene encodes CDR1 DFQATT and CDR2 SNEGSKA (reference sequence). CDR3 sequence (DNA): TGCAGTGCCTACAGCCATAGCAATCAGCCCCAGCATTTT. This translates into CSAYSHSNQPQHF.

About this clonotype itself: A much larger clone lies a single base off, so this may be a read error. The chain is built from TRBV7-3 and TRBJ2-5, with 11 bases lining up with TRBD2. There are 14 residues in the CDR3. V shed 5 bases, J shed 3 bases, and the junction held 2 bases outside the gene matches. Germline CDR1 reads SGHTA; CDR2 reads FQGTGA. CDR3 nucleotides: TGTGCCAGCAGCGTAGCGGGGGGGGAAGAGACCCAGTACTTC. The encoded protein is CASSVAGGEETQYF.

DNA for the CDR3: TGTGCCAGCAGCCCGAGTAGCGAGGGCGGGGAGACCCAGTACTTC. Protein sequence: CASSPSSEGGETQYF. The rearrangement joins TRBV13 to TRBJ2-1, with D possibly being TRBD2 (5 bases). The J call is doubtful: the DNA matches TRBJ2-5 better. Germline V gives CDR1 PRHDT, CDR2 FYEKMQ (reference sequence). The CDR3 runs to 15 residues.

There are a few counts of this clonotype. V and J are TRBV7-9 and TRBJ2-2, with D maybe TRBD2 (6 bases). The germline V and J ends were trimmed by 8 bases and 7 bases, with 17 bases remaining between them. CDR1 and CDR2 (germline): SEHNR, FQNEAQ (reference sequence). The CDR3 has 14 amino acids. Here the CDR3 DNA reads TGTGCCAGCCAGGGACTCCCTACGCACGGGGAGCTGTTTTTT. As protein: CASQGLPTHGELFF.

This chain connects TRBV9 to TRBJ1-6; D remains unclear. The CDR3 totals 16 residues. Trimming took 1 base from V and 0 from J, leaving 8 bases between them. CDR1 and CDR2 (germline): SGDLS, YYNGEE. The CDR3 here is CASSVSGSSYNSPLHF. In DNA, the CDR3 is TGTGCCAGCAGCGTAAGTGGGAGCTCCTATAATTCACCCCTCCACTTT.

This clonotype has only a few counts. The chain is built from TRBV18 and TRBJ2-4, with D maybe TRBD2 (6 bases). Germline V lookup: CDR1 KGHSH, CDR2 LQKENI. V lost 4 bases, J lost 0 bases, and 13 bases lay in between. CDR3 size: 16 residues. The CDR3 sequence: CASSQGGLLAKNIQYF. CDR3 sequence (DNA): TGTGCCAGCTCACAGGGAGGCCTACTAGCCAAAAACATTCAGTACTTC.

The V and J genes are TRBV27 and TRBJ1-5, with 8 bases identical to TRBD1. The CDR3 covers 14 residues. Per germline, CDR1 MNHEY and CDR2 SMNVEV (reference sequence). V was clipped by 6 bases and J by 3 bases; unmatched bases: 4. This CDR3 is CASSQDRDNQPQHF. The CDR3 DNA is TGTGCCAGCAGCCAGGACAGGGACAATCAGCCCCAGCATTTT.

This rearrangement joins TRBV28 to TRBJ1-5, with D possibly TRBD1 on 6 matching bases. This CDR3 comprises 14 residues. Germline CDR1 and CDR2: MDHEN and SYDVKM. Trimming stripped 7 bases from V and 3 bases from J, with 13 bases between. The CDR3 is CASNRGGYNQPQHF. CDR3 bases: TGTGCCAGCAACCGCGGGGGCTACAATCAGCCCCAGCATTTT. Drawing the rest from reference TRBV28 and TRBJ1-5, the complete variable domain is DVKVTQSSRYLVKRTGEKVFLECVQDMDHENMFWYRQDPGLGLRLIYFSYDVKMKEKGDIPEGYSVSREKKERFSLILESASTNQTSMYLCASNRGGYNQPQHFGDGTRLSIL.

This clonotype was seen a few times. V usage is TRBV3-1 and J usage is TRBJ2-5; possible D gene TRBD1, 5 bases. The J call could be wrong; TRBJ2-7 is a better fit for the DNA end. Germline lookup yields CDR1 LGHDT and CDR2 YNNKEL (reference sequence). This CDR3 is 14 amino acids long. In DNA, the CDR3 is TGTGCCAGCAGCCAACAGGGAAGCTCCTACGAGCAGTACTTC. The encoded protein is CASSQQGSSYEQYF.

The rearrangement uses TRBV4-2 and TRBJ2-5; D not certain. This CDR3 spans 14 amino acids. From germline, CDR1 is LGHNA and CDR2 YNFKEQ. The V end lost 1 base, the J end lost 5 bases, and 11 bases lay between the germline ends. Written as DNA, the CDR3 is TGTGCCAGCAGCCAAGTTGGTCCAAGCGAGACCCAGTACTTC. Translating it yields CASSQVGPSETQYF.

A single count supports this clonotype. The V call is TRBV3-1, the J call TRBJ1-4, with no clear D. The CDR3 is 14 residues long. The germline gives CDR1 LGHDT, CDR2 YNNKEL (reference sequence). Trimming pared 0 bases from V and 7 bases from J, leaving 9 bases between. CDR3 nucleotide sequence: TGTGCCAGCAGCCAAGACCTTGGGCGTGAAAAACTGTTTTTT. Translating gives CASSQDLGREKLFF. Drawing the rest from reference TRBV3-1 and TRBJ1-4, the complete variable domain is DTAVSQTPKYLVTQMGNDKSIKCEQNLGHDTMYWYKQDSKKFLKIMFSYNNKELIINETVPNRFSPKSPDKAHLNLHINSLELGDSAVYFCASSQDLGREKLFFGSGTQLSVL.

There are a few counts of this clonotype. The rearrangement links TRBV3-1 to TRBJ2-5; the D is unclear. Judging by the DNA end, TRBJ2-7 fits better; the J call may be wrong. This CDR3 contains 12 residues. Looked up from germline, CDR1 is LGHDT and CDR2 is YNNKEL (reference sequence). Here the CDR3 DNA reads TGTGCCAGCAGCCAAGTATCCGGCGAGCAGTACTTC. It translates to CASSQVSGEQYF.

This clonotype occurred a few times. The V and J genes are TRBV7-8 and TRBJ2-7; D gene ambiguous. The CDR3 consists of 13 residues. V was clipped by 1 base and J by 3 bases, with 7 bases between them. CDR1 is SGHVS and CDR2 is FQNEAQ in the germline V gene. The CDR3 DNA reads as TGTGCCAGCAGCTTAGGCTACCTCTACGAGCAGTACTTC. Translated, it gives CASSLGYLYEQYF.

This clonotype appeared many times. The V gene is TRBV29-1, the J gene TRBJ2-5, with TRBD1 identical over 9 bases. Germline trimming cut 6 bases from V and 5 bases from J; bases unmatched to any gene: 4. Germline assignment: CDR1 SQVTM and CDR2 ANQGSEA. The CDR3 is made up of 12 amino acids. The CDR3 DNA sequence: TGCAGCGTGGGACAGGGTGAGGAGACCCAGTACTTC. It codes for CSVGQGEETQYF.

This clonotype was picked up a small number of times. The V and J genes are TRBV5-1 and TRBJ1-6; a possible D gene is TRBD1 (6 bases). Germline V gene data show CDR1 as SGHRS and CDR2 as YFSETQ. Trimming removed 0 bases at V and 0 bases at J, with 16 bases between. The CDR3 covers 19 residues. CDR3: CASSLADTGRSSYNSPLHF. The CDR3 coding sequence is TGCGCCAGCAGCTTGGCCGACACAGGGAGGAGCTCCTATAATTCACCCCTCCACTTT.